The 6 T cell receptor beta chains presented below share a single source sample, sequenced in a study of CD8+ T cells in alopecia areata. cDNA prepared by RNA extraction and subsequent reverse transcription served as the template for sequencing. Profiled with immunoSEQ multiplex PCR; TCRdb holds only in-frame clones, not every one. The table lists about 64,000 clones, around 46% of them singletons. The treatment: oral pan-JAK inhibitor, 5-10 mg twice daily. Material: CD8+ T cells sorted from blood, obtained at approximately week 37, from a patient treated with tofacitinib. The receptors were gathered from a human donor with alopecia areata.

This chain links TRBV25-1 with TRBJ2-3, with D possibly being TRBD2 (6 bases). The germline gives CDR1 MGHDK, CDR2 SYGVNS. Deletions cut 0 bases from V and 0 bases from J, with 10 bases between. The CDR3 contains 16 residues. In DNA, the CDR3 is TGTGCCAGCAGTGAATATCGAGGGACTAGCACAGATACGCAGTATTTT. This gives the protein CASSEYRGTSTDTQYF.

This clone was observed a few times. This chain joins TRBV6-5 and TRBJ2-7; D is unresolved. V was shortened by 5 bases and J by 0 bases, with 11 bases between the two germline ends. The V gene's germline CDR1 is MNHEY and CDR2 SVGAGI. CDR3 length equals 14 residues. This CDR3 reads CASSTNWNSYEQYF. The CDR3 DNA reads TGTGCCAGCAGTACAAACTGGAACTCCTACGAGCAGTACTTC.

V gene TRBV14 combines with J gene TRBJ1-3; D is unresolved. CDR1 SGHDN and CDR2 FVKESK come from the germline V gene. The V and J ends lost 0 bases and 0 bases respectively, with 9 bases between them. This CDR3 region has 16 residues. DNA of the CDR3: TGTGCCAGCAGCCAAGACTGGCAGGTCTCTGGAAACACCATATATTTT. Translating gives CASSQDWQVSGNTIYF.

This clone was counted only a few times. The chain recombines TRBV29-1 with TRBJ2-5; D call uncertain. CDR3 length: 10 amino acids. From germline, CDR1 is SQVTM and CDR2 ANQGSEA. V gave up 4 bases and J gave up 4 bases, with 4 bases separating them. This chain's CDR3 is CSVVRETQYF. CDR3 in DNA: TGCAGCGTTGTCCGAGAGACCCAGTACTTC.

In this sample, this clone turned up a few times. The CDR3 DNA sequence: TGCAGCGTTGAAGATTCGGACTCCTACAATGAGCAGTTCTTC. This sequence encodes CSVEDSDSYNEQFF. The chain recombines TRBV29-1 with TRBJ2-1; D ambiguous. This CDR3 comprises 14 residues. The germline V gene encodes CDR1 SQVTM and CDR2 ANQGSEA. Trimming stripped 0 bases from V and 0 bases from J, with 6 bases between.

This clone was recorded only once. The chain joins TRBV7-9 to TRBJ1-2; 8 bases are a match to TRBD1. The CDR3 sequence is 14 residues long. CDR1 SEHNR and CDR2 FQNEAQ come from the germline V gene (reference sequence). V gave up 4 bases and J gave up 7 bases; unmatched junction bases: 8. The CDR3 DNA reads TGTGCCAGCAGCTCCTCAGGGGGCGCGGTTGGCTACACCTTC. Its translation: CASSSSGGAVGYTF.